These T cell receptor beta chains were read from a single sample in a study of blood T cell repertoires in COVID-19. Method: immunoSEQ multiplex PCR; TCRdb's copy keeps in-frame clones and lacks some. This table has roughly 230,000 clones, 90% appearing once. Sample: peripheral blood. The receptors derive from an older woman with COVID-19, enrolled during active disease. CDR3s include the opening cysteine and the closing phenylalanine or tryptophan. The D gene is left open where the match is weak. Not every row has a clone size; where given, it reads once, few, many or a size class.

d_gene	abundance	j_gene	v_gene	CDR3aa	CDR3nt
TRBD1	NA	TRBJ2-1	TRBV4-1	CASSRGQGRYNEQFF	TGCGCCAGCAGCCGTGGACAGGGGAGATACAATGAGCAGTTCTTC
NA	once	TRBJ2-5	TRBV5-1	CASSLRPGLEETQYF	TGCGCCAGCAGCTTGCGCCCGGGACTGGAAGAGACCCAGTACTTC
NA	few	TRBJ1-6	TRBV6-5	CASSYQGSYNSPLHF	TGTGCCAGCAGTTACCAGGGATCCTATAATTCACCCCTCCACTTT
NA	NA	TRBJ1-3	TRBV5-1	CASRAQGTGNTIYF	TGCGCCAGCAGAGCACAGGGAACTGGAAACACCATATATTTT
NA	few	TRBJ2-7	TRBV9	CASSVGGQGGGEQYF	TGTGCCAGCAGCGTAGGTGGGCAGGGGGGCGGCGAGCAGTACTTC
TRBD1	NA	TRBJ2-3	TRBV29-1	CSVSGQGATDTQYF	TGCAGCGTAAGTGGACAGGGGGCAACAGATACGCAGTATTTT
TRBD2	NA	TRBJ2-1	TRBV11-2	CASSLGPGGLAEQFF	TGTGCCAGCAGCTTAGGCCCGGGGGGGCTCGCTGAGCAGTTCTTC
TRBD2	NA	TRBJ2-2	TRBV9	CARRVGRGAYTGELFF	TGTGCCCGCCGCGTCGGGCGGGGGGCGTACACCGGGGAGCTGTTTTTT
TRBD1	NA	TRBJ1-4	TRBV7-9	CASSFRGSEKLFF	TGTGCCAGCAGCTTCAGGGGGAGTGAAAAACTGTTTTTT
NA	NA	TRBJ2-7	TRBV27	CASSLSVTPYEQYF	TGTGCCAGCAGCCTGTCCGTGACACCCTACGAGCAGTACTTC
TRBD1	NA	TRBJ1-1	TRBV2	CAGGTGIYTEAFF	TGTGCCGGGGGGACAGGCATCTACACTGAAGCTTTCTTT
NA	NA	TRBJ1-1	TRBV5-1	CASSSARGRVEAFF	TGCGCCAGCAGTTCTGCCCGCGGTAGAGTGGAAGCTTTCTTT
NA	NA	TRBJ1-2	TRBV5-1	CASSSPGGGPPLGYTF	TGCGCCAGCAGCTCGCCCGGGGGGGGGCCTCCCCTTGGCTACACCTTC
NA	NA	TRBJ2-7	TRBV10-3	CAISEFGLGSYEQYF	TGTGCCATCAGTGAGTTTGGACTGGGTTCTTACGAGCAGTACTTC
TRBD1	NA	TRBJ1-2	TRBV6-2/TRBV6-3	CASSSGTGKLISNGYTF	TGTGCCAGCAGTTCCGGGACAGGGAAATTGATATCTAATGGCTACACCTTC
TRBD1	NA	TRBJ1-4	TRBV3-1/TRBV3-2	CASSPWTGAVRADEKLFF	TGTGCCAGCAGCCCTTGGACAGGGGCTGTTCGTGCGGATGAAAAACTGTTTTTT
TRBD2	NA	TRBJ2-3	TRBV27	CASSPSSGGWTDTQYF	TGTGCCAGCAGTCCCTCTAGCGGGGGGTGGACAGATACGCAGTATTTT
TRBD1	NA	TRBJ1-1	TRBV27	CASSLSIVGQAYEAFF	TGTGCCAGCAGTTTATCGATCGTTGGACAGGCCTATGAAGCTTTCTTT
NA	NA	TRBJ2-7	TRBV10-3	CAISETGSQLGEQYF	TGTGCCATCAGTGAGACAGGGAGCCAGCTGGGGGAGCAGTACTTC
NA	few	TRBJ1-1	TRBV15	CATSASRGTEAFF	TGTGCCACCAGTGCTTCGCGAGGTACTGAAGCTTTCTTT
TRBD1	NA	TRBJ1-4	TRBV10-3	CAISPTGGKEEKLFF	TGTGCCATCAGTCCGACAGGGGGCAAGGAGGAAAAACTGTTTTTT
NA	NA	TRBJ2-4	TRBV7-2	CAISVPAAKNIQYF	TGTGCCATTTCAGTTCCAGCGGCCAAAAACATTCAGTACTTC
NA	NA	TRBJ1-5	TRBV19	CASSIYDGNQPQHF	TGTGCCAGTAGTATTTACGACGGGAATCAGCCCCAGCATTTT
TRBD1	NA	TRBJ2-5	TRBV9	CASSFGQGRETQYF	TGTGCCAGCAGCTTTGGACAGGGTCGAGAGACCCAGTACTTC
NA	NA	TRBJ1-1	TRBV19	CASRYSGNTEAFF	TGTGCCAGTAGGTACTCGGGGAACACTGAAGCTTTCTTT
TRBD1	NA	TRBJ2-7	TRBV4-3	CASSQDWDSLQYF	TGCGCCAGCAGCCAAGATTGGGACAGCTTGCAGTACTTC
NA	NA	TRBJ2-4	TRBV4-2	CASSQGEKITKNIQYF	TGTGCCAGCAGCCAAGGCGAAAAGATCACCAAAAACATTCAGTACTTC
TRBD1	NA	TRBJ1-5	TRBV28	CASSSGTGGFQPQHF	TGTGCCAGCAGTTCCGGGACAGGGGGCTTTCAGCCCCAGCATTTT
NA	NA	TRBJ1-1	TRBV7-8	CASSLPGARTENTEAFF	TGTGCCAGCAGCTTACCCGGAGCCAGAACCGAGAACACTGAAGCTTTCTTT
NA	once	TRBJ1-5	TRBV30	CAWSVVGDQPQHF	TGTGCCTGGAGTGTGGTAGGGGATCAGCCCCAGCATTTT
NA	NA	TRBJ2-1	TRBV4-3	CASSQDSLENYNEQFF	TGCGCCAGCAGCCAAGATTCACTAGAGAACTACAATGAGCAGTTCTTC
NA	once	TRBJ2-3	TRBV7-2	CASSFTRLGATDTQYF	TGTGCCAGCAGCTTTACCCGACTAGGGGCCACAGATACGCAGTATTTT
TRBD2	NA	TRBJ2-2	TRBV5-4	CASSLDLAGGPGYGELFF	TGTGCCAGCAGCTTGGATCTAGCGGGGGGGCCGGGATACGGGGAGCTGTTTTTT
NA	few	TRBJ1-4	TRBV6-5	CASRRQEKLFF	TGTGCCAGCAGACGACAAGAAAAACTGTTTTTT
TRBD1	once	TRBJ1-2	TRBV5-1	CASSLDDRGLGYGYTF	TGCGCCAGCAGCTTGGACGACAGGGGGCTTGGCTATGGCTACACCTTC
TRBD1	once	TRBJ1-6	TRBV27	CASSLSGQPYNSPLHF	TGTGCCAGCAGTTTGTCGGGACAGCCATATAATTCACCCCTCCACTTT
TRBD1	NA	TRBJ1-2	TRBV19	CASRPFRGQGSPANYGYTF	TGTGCCAGTAGACCTTTCCGGGGACAGGGGTCGCCAGCTAACTATGGCTACACCTTC
NA	NA	TRBJ1-1	TRBV19	CASIPQGQGGKTEAFF	TGTGCCAGTATACCCCAGGGTCAGGGTGGGAAAACTGAAGCTTTCTTT
NA	NA	TRBJ1-4	TRBV11-2	CASSLDMVRELFF	TGTGCCAGCAGCTTAGATATGGTTCGGGAACTGTTTTTT
NA	NA	TRBJ1-2	TRBV6-2/TRBV6-3	CASSYVTGNIYGYTF	TGTGCCAGCAGTTACGTCACAGGGAACATCTATGGCTACACCTTC
NA	NA	TRBJ1-2	TRBV27	CASSLRGFIGYTF	TGTGCCAGCAGTCTCCGGGGATTTATTGGCTACACCTTC
NA	NA	TRBJ1-2	TRBV10-3	CAISPGEGYGYTF	TGTGCCATCAGTCCAGGGGAAGGGTATGGCTACACCTTC
NA	NA	TRBJ1-5	TRBV6-2/TRBV6-3	CASSRGTGHQHF	TGTGCCAGCAGTAGGGGGACGGGACACCAGCATTTT
TRBD1	once	TRBJ1-6	TRBV7-9	CASSPTGGSYNSPLHF	TGTGCCAGCAGCCCGACAGGGGGCTCCTATAATTCACCCCTCCACTTT
NA	NA	TRBJ1-2	TRBV4-3	CASSQVRGDYGYTF	TGCGCCAGCAGCCAAGTACGGGGAGACTATGGCTACACCTTC
NA	NA	TRBJ1-1	TRBV15	CATSRGGGRTEAFF	TGTGCCACCAGCCGGGGAGGAGGGAGGACTGAAGCTTTCTTT
NA	NA	TRBJ2-7	TRBV3-1/TRBV3-2	CASSQMVAGASYEQYF	TGTGCCAGCAGCCAAATGGTGGCAGGGGCCTCCTACGAGCAGTACTTC
TRBD2	NA	TRBJ2-5	TRBV6-2/TRBV6-3	CASSPRLRGAIWTQYF	TGTGCCAGCAGCCCCCGTTTGCGGGGGGCTATCTGGACCCAGTACTTC
NA	NA	TRBJ1-3	TRBV5-1	CASSLVGDTSGNTIYF	TGCGCCAGCAGCTTGGTCGGGGACACCTCTGGAAACACCATATATTTT
NA	NA	TRBJ1-2	TRBV5-6	CASSLAQRGYTF	TGTGCCAGCAGCTTGGCACAGCGGGGCTACACCTTC
NA	NA	TRBJ1-1	TRBV6-2/TRBV6-3	CASSYRAGNTEAFF	TGTGCCAGCAGTTACAGGGCGGGAAACACTGAAGCTTTCTTT
NA	once	TRBJ2-3	TRBV3-1/TRBV3-2	CASSQGNAQGADTQYF	TGTGCCAGCAGCCAAGGTAACGCCCAAGGGGCAGATACGCAGTATTTT
TRBD1	NA	TRBJ2-5	TRBV7-7	CASSPGTGAQETQYF	TGTGCTAGCAGCCCCGGGACAGGGGCTCAAGAGACCCAGTACTTC
TRBD1	NA	TRBJ1-1	TRBV5-1	CASSTGTGNEAFF	TGCGCCAGCAGCACCGGGACAGGGAACGAAGCTTTCTTT
NA	NA	TRBJ1-4	TRBV5-8	CASPGLTNEKLFF	TGTGCCAGCCCGGGACTCACCAATGAAAAACTGTTTTTT